Listed below are T cell receptor beta chains from one sample, sequenced in a study of human T cells and chemical hapten exposure. Each CDR3 protein is one row after TCRdb ran MiXCR on the RACE reads. The table records under 400,000 distinct CDR3 sequences, 4% to 6% of them present only once. Sequencing was performed on whole blood, taken in connection with sensitization to the hapten diphenylcyclopropenone (DPC). These receptors were obtained from a woman between 45 and 65 years old with alopecia areata. Some clones in this sample may be carry-over from other donors' samples. The CDR3 runs from the conserved cysteine through the conserved F or W. The order of the fields is clone size, V gene, J gene, D gene, CDR3 protein, CDR3 DNA. D genes are given only for firm matches. The listing skips clone size in some rows; elsewhere it reads once, few, many or a size class.

-	TRBV7-2	TRBJ2-1	TRBD2	CASRPIGLAGVGEQFF	TGTGCCAGCAGGCCCATCGGACTAGCGGGGGTTGGTGAGCAGTTCTTC
few	TRBV20-1	TRBJ2-5	TRBD2	CSARAGGETQYF	TGCAGTGCTAGAGCGGGAGGGGAGACCCAGTACTTC
-	TRBV28	TRBJ2-7	-	CASSLDAEASYEQYF	TGTGCCAGCAGTTTGGATGCCGAAGCCTCCTACGAGCAGTACTTC
-	TRBV6-4	TRBJ2-2	-	CASSVGNGPGELFF	TGTGCCAGCAGTGTGGGGAACGGTCCCGGGGAGCTGTTTTTT
-	TRBV14	TRBJ2-3	-	CASSLQGLSDTQYF	TGTGCCAGCAGCTTGCAGGGTCTTTCCGATACGCAGTATTTT
few	TRBV7-8	TRBJ1-6	TRBD1	CASSPRTGRPSPLHF	TGTGCCAGCAGCCCCCGGACAGGGAGACCCTCACCCCTCCACTTT
-	TRBV28	TRBJ1-1	TRBD1	CASSVRQGHNEAFF	TGTGCCAGCAGTGTTCGACAGGGTCACAATGAAGCTTTCTTT
-	TRBV7-7	TRBJ2-3	TRBD2	CASSILAGTSTDTQYF	TGTGCCAGCAGCATACTAGCGGGGACAAGCACAGATACGCAGTATTTT
-	TRBV21-1	TRBJ1-4	-	CASSEPGTTNEKLFF	TGTGCCAGCAGCGAGCCAGGGACAACTAATGAAAAACTGTTTTTT
few	TRBV2	TRBJ1-1	-	CASSRPSLRAFF	TGTGCCAGCAGCCGCCCCTCGTTGCGGGCTTTCTTT
few	TRBV7-9	TRBJ2-3	-	CASSPSLTDTQYF	TGTGCCAGCAGCCCTAGCTTGACAGATACGCAGTATTTT
many	TRBV7-9	TRBJ2-5	-	CASSYGILDSNQETQYF	TGTGCCAGCAGCTACGGTATCCTCGACTCAAACCAAGAGACCCAGTACTTC
many	TRBV10-2	TRBJ1-2	-	CASSEGHAANYGYTF	TGCGCCAGCAGTGAGGGACACGCAGCTAACTATGGCTACACCTTC
many	TRBV11-1	TRBJ2-7	-	CASSHGVDEQYF	TGTGCCAGCAGCCATGGGGTGGACGAGCAGTACTTC
few	TRBV20-1	TRBJ1-4	-	CSATRGTGRNEKLFF	TGCAGTGCTACCCGAGGAACAGGGAGGAACGAAAAACTGTTTTTT
many	TRBV2	TRBJ2-3	-	CASSGGPGSGTDTQYF	TGTGCCAGCAGTGGAGGTCCAGGCTCGGGCACAGATACGCAGTATTTT
-	TRBV20-1	TRBJ1-1	-	CSARWGMNTEAFF	TGCAGTGCTAGGTGGGGGATGAACACTGAAGCTTTCTTT
many	TRBV5-1	TRBJ1-1	-	CASSLQLYTEAFF	TGCGCCAGCAGCTTGCAACTTTACACTGAAGCTTTCTTT
many	TRBV6-6	TRBJ2-4	TRBD1	CASSYNRGIENIQYF	TGTGCCAGCAGTTACAACAGGGGAATCGAAAACATTCAGTACTTC
-	TRBV7-8	TRBJ1-4	-	CASSSGDPNEKLFF	TGTGCCAGCAGCTCCGGGGATCCTAATGAAAAACTGTTTTTT
few	TRBV20-1	TRBJ1-2	-	CSARDLGTSYGYTF	TGCAGTGCTAGAGATTTAGGGACAAGTTATGGCTACACCTTC
-	TRBV4-1	TRBJ1-2	TRBD1	CASSQDRTGGYGYTF	TGCGCCAGCAGCCAAGATCGGACAGGGGGCTATGGCTACACCTTC
few	TRBV12-3/TRBV12-4	TRBJ1-4	-	CASSRGTSEKLFF	TGTGCCAGCAGCCGAGGTACAAGTGAAAAACTGTTTTTT
few	TRBV7-2	TRBJ1-6	TRBD1	CASSLSWTGTRNSPLHF	TGTGCCAGCAGCCTATCTTGGACAGGGACGAGGAATTCACCCCTCCACTTT
many	TRBV20-1	TRBJ2-7	-	CSASMVGGNRYEQYF	TGCAGTGCTAGTATGGTGGGCGGGAACCGGTACGAGCAGTACTTC
many	TRBV3-1	TRBJ2-1	TRBD1	CASREGQGNNEQFF	TGTGCCAGCAGAGAGGGACAGGGCAACAATGAGCAGTTCTTC
few	TRBV28	TRBJ1-5	-	CASSNAAGRNQPQHF	TGTGCCAGCAGTAACGCGGCAGGCCGCAATCAGCCCCAGCATTTT
many	TRBV5-1	TRBJ2-7	-	CASTEGPREQYF	TGCGCCAGCACCGAGGGTCCGCGCGAGCAGTACTTC
many	TRBV15	TRBJ1-5	TRBD1	CATSGGQGRDSNQPQHF	TGTGCCACCAGCGGTGGACAGGGCCGCGACAGCAATCAGCCCCAGCATTTT
many	TRBV7-3	TRBJ1-5	-	CAVPAEGNQPQHF	TGTGCCGTCCCCGCCGAAGGCAATCAGCCCCAGCATTTT
-	TRBV20-1	TRBJ1-4	-	CSARSGASTNEKLFF	TGCAGTGCTAGATCGGGGGCATCAACTAATGAAAAACTGTTTTTT
few	TRBV7-2	TRBJ2-7	-	CASSLVAVGRVEQYF	TGTGCCAGCAGCTTAGTCGCGGTCGGCAGGGTCGAGCAGTACTTC